This T cell receptor beta chain appears in the sequencing data of a study of sequential checkpoint blockade in melanoma. Study overall: Maintenance nivolumab came after either treatment sequence.

The treatment denotes: randomized to nivolumab then ipilimumab (arm A) or the reverse (arm B). DNA-damaging chemotherapy had not been given to any patient beforehand. Live CD3+CD8+ CD19− CD56− cells were sorted from PBMCs. Germline-derived CDR1 and CDR2 are MNHEY and SMNVEV (reference sequence). V dropped 4 bases and J dropped 2; count of bases not matched to a gene: 7. This CDR3 region has 17 residues. Libraries were prepared by immunoSEQ multiplex PCR; TCRdb keeps only in-frame clonotypes and omits some of them. The sample records tens of thousands of clones, around 80% being singletons. This clonotype was obtained from a human donor with melanoma. Sequences were derived from CD8+ T cells sorted from blood (inferred from file names), sampled from a patient given nivolumab and ipilimumab in sequence. This chain links TRBV27 with TRBJ2-1; 11 nucleotides align to TRBD1. The CDR3 nucleotides are TGTGCCAGCAGTTCCGGTCCGGGACAGGGGGCCTACAATGAGCAGTTCTTC. Translated, it gives CASSSGPGQGAYNEQFF.